This T cell receptor (beta chain) was documented in a study of blood T cell repertoires in COVID-19. TCRdb's copy holds only in-frame clones and misses some; the assay was immunoSEQ multiplex PCR. The profile covers more than 300,000 clones, with more than 70% appearing a single time and about 7% taken by the ten largest. This sequence originates from a woman in her sixties or seventies with COVID-19, enrolled during active disease. Material for sequencing was peripheral blood.

The CDR3, as DNA: TGTGCCAGCAGCCTTGGGCTGCTGACTGAAGCTTTCTTT. Protein sequence: CASSLGLLTEAFF. This rearrangement joins TRBV3-1 (or the pseudogene TRBV3-2) to TRBJ1-1; D is unresolved. Germline CDR1 and CDR2: LGHDT and YNNKEL (reference sequence). This CDR3 is built from 13 residues. The germline V and J ends were trimmed by 4 bases and 5 bases, with 11 bases remaining between them.